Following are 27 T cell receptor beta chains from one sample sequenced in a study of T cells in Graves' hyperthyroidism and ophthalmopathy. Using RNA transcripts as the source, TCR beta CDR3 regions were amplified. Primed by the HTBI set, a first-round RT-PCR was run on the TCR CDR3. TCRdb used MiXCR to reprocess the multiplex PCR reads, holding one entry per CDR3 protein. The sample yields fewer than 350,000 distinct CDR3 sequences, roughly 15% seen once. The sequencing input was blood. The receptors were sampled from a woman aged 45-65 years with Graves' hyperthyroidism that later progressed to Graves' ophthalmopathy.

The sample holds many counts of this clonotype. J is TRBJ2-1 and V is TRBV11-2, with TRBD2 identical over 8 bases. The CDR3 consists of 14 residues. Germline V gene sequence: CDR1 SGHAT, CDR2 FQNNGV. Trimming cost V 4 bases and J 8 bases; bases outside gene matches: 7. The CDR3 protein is CASSSGGPTDEQFF. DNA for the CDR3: TGTGCCAGCAGCTCGGGAGGGCCAACGGATGAGCAGTTCTTC.

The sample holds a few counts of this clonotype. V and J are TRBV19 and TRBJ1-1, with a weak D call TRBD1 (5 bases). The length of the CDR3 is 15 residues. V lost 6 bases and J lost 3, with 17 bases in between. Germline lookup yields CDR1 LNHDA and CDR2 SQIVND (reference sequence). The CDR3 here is CASRTTQGLDTEAFF. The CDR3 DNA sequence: TGTGCCAGTAGGACAACTCAGGGTTTGGACACTGAAGCTTTCTTT.

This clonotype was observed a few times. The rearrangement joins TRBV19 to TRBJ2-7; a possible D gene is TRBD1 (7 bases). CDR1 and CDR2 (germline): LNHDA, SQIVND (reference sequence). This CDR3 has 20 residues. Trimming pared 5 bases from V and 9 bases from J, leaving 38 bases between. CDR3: CASSPTAGQTDLYDEYGQYF. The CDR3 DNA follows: TGTGCCAGTAGTCCTACTGCGGGACAGACCGACCTGTACGATGAGTATGGGCAGTACTTC.

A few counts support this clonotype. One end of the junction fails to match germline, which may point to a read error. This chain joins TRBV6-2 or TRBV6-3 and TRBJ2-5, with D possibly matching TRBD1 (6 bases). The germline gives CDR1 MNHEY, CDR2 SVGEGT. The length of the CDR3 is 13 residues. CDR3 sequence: CAGSPGDRETQYF. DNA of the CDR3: TGTGCCGGCAGCCCAGGGGATCGAGAGACCCAGTACTTC.

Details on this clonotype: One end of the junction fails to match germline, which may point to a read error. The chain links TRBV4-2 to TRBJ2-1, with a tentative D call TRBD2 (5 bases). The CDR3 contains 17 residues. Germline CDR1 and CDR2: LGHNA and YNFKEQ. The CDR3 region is CASSPSASWSSYNGQFF. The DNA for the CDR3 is TGTGCCAGCAGCCCGTCCGCTAGCTGGAGCTCCTACAATGGGCAGTTCTTC.

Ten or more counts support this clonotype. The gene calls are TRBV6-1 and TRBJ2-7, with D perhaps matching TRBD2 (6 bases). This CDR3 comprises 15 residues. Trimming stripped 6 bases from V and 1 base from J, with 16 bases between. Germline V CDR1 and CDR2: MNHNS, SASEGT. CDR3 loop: CASRSGLAASYEQYF. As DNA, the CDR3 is TGTGCCAGCAGATCCGGTTTAGCGGCTTCCTACGAGCAGTACTTC.

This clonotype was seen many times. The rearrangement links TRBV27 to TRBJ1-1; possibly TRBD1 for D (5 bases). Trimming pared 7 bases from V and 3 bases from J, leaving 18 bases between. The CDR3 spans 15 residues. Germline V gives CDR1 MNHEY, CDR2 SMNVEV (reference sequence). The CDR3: CASNQGVGWDTEAFF. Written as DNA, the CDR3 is TGTGCCAGCAACCAGGGAGTCGGGTGGGACACTGAAGCTTTCTTT.

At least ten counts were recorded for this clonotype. CDR3 loop: CASSRDVSGANVLTF. CDR3 nucleotide sequence: TGTGCCAGCAGTAGGGACGTCTCTGGGGCCAACGTCCTGACTTTC. The chain employs TRBV2 and TRBJ2-6; D is perhaps TRBD1 or TRBD2 (5 bases each). CDR1 is SNHLY, CDR2 FYNNEI, per germline. There are 15 residues in the CDR3. V was trimmed by 5 bases and J by 0 bases, leaving 8 bases between them.

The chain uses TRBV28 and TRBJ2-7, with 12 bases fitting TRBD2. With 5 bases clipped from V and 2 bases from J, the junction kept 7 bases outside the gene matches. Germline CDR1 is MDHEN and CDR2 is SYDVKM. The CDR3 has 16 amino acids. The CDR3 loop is CASSPLGLAGPYEQYF. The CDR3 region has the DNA TGTGCCAGCAGTCCCCTAGGACTAGCGGGACCCTACGAGCAGTACTTC.

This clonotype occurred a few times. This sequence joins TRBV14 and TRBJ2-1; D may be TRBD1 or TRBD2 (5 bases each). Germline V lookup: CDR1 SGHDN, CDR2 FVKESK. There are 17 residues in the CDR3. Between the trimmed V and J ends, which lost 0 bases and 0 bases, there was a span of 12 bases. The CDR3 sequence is CASSQDIGTYSYNEQFF. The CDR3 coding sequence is TGTGCCAGCAGCCAAGACATAGGGACCTACTCCTACAATGAGCAGTTCTTC.

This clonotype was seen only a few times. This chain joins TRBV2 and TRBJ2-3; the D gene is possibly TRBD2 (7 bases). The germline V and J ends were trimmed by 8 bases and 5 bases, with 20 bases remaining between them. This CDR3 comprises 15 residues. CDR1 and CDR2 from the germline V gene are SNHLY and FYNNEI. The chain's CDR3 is CASGGWGRAQDTQYF. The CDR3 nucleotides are TGTGCCAGCGGGGGCTGGGGGAGGGCCCAAGATACGCAGTATTTT.

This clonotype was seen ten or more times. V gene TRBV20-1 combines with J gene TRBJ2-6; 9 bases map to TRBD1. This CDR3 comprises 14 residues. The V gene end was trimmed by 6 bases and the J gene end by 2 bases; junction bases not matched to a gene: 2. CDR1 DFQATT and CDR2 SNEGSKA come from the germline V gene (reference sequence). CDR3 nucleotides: TGCAGTGCCCGGGACAGGGCTGGGGCCAACGTCCTGACTTTC. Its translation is CSARDRAGANVLTF.

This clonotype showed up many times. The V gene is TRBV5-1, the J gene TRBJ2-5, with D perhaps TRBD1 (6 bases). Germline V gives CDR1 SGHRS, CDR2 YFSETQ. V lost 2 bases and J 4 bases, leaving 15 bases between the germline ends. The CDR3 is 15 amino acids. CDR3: CASSLQGRTGETQYF. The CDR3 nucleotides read TGCGCCAGCAGCTTACAGGGTAGGACTGGAGAGACCCAGTACTTC.

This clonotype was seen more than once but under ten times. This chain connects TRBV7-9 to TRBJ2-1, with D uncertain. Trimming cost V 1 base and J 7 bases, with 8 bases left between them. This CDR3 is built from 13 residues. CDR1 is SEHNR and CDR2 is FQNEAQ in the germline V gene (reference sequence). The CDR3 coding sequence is TGTGCCAGCAGCTTAGACGGCCGTAATGAGCAGTTCTTC. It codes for CASSLDGRNEQFF.

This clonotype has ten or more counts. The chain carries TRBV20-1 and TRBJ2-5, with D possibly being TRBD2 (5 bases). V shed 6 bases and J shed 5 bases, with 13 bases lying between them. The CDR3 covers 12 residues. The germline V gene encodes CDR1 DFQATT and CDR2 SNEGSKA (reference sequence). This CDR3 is CSATGPGETQYF. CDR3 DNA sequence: TGCAGTGCCACGGGTCCGGGGGAGACCCAGTACTTC.

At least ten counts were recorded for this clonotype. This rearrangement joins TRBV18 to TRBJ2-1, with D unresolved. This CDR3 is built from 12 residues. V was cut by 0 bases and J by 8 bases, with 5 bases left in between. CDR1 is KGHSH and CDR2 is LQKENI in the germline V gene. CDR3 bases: TGTGCCAGCTCACCACCTAGACATGAGCAGTTCTTC. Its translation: CASSPPRHEQFF.

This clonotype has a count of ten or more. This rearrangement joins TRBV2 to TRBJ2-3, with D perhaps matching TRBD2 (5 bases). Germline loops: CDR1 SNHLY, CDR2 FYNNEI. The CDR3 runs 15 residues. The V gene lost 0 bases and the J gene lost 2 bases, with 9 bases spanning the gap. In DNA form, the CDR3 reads TGTGCCAGCAGTGAAGCGGGAGCAATCACAGATACGCAGTATTTT. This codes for CASSEAGAITDTQYF.

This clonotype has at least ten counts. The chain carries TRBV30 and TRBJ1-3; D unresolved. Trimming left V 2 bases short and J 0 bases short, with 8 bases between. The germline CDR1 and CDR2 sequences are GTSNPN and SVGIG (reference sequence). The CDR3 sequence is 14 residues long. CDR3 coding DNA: TGTGCCTGGAGTAGGAAGGACTCTGGAAACACCATATATTTT. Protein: CAWSRKDSGNTIYF.

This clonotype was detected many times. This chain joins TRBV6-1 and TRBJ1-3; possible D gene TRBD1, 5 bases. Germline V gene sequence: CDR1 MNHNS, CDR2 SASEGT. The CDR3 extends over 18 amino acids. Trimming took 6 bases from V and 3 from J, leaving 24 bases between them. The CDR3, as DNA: TGTGCCAGCAGAGCTAACCCTACCGGGACTGCGCTTGGAAACACCATATATTTT. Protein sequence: CASRANPTGTALGNTIYF.

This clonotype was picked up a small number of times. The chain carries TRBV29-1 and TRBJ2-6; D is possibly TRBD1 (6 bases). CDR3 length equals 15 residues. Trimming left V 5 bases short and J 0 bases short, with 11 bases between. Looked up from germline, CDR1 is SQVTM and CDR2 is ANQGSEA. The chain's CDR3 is CSVSGVYSGANVLTF. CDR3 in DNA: TGCAGCGTTTCAGGGGTCTACTCTGGGGCCAACGTCCTGACTTTC.

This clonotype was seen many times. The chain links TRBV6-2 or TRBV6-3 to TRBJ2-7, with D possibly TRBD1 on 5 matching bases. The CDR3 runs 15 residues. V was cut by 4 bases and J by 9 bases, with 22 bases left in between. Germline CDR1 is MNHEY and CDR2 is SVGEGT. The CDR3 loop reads CASSSGWQGSFGQYF. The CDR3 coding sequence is TGTGCCAGCAGTTCTGGCTGGCAGGGTTCCTTCGGGCAGTACTTC.

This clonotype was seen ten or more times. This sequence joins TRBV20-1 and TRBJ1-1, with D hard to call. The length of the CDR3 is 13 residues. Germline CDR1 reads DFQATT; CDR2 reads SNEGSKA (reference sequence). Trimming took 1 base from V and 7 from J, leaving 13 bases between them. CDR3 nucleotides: TGCAGTGCTAGAGTGTCGATGGCAGTTGAAGCTTTCTTT. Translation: CSARVSMAVEAFF.

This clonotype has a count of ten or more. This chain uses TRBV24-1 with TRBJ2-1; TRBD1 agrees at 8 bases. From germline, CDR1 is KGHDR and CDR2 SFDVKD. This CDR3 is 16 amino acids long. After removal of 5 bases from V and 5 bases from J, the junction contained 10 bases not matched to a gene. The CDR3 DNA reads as TGTGCCACCAGTGCTCTGGGGACAGGAGCACACAATGAGCAGTTCTTC. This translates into CATSALGTGAHNEQFF.

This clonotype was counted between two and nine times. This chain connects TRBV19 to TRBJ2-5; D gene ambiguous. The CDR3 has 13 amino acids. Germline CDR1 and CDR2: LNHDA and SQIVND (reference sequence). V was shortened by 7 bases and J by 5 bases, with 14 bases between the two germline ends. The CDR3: CASTRPGVETQYF. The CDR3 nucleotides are TGTGCCAGTACTCGGCCGGGCGTTGAGACCCAGTACTTC.

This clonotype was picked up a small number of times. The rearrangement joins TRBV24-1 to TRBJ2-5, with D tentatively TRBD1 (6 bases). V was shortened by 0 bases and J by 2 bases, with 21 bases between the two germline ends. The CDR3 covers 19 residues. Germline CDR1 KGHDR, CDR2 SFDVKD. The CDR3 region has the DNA TGTGCCACCAGTGATTTGGGATCAGGGGCGGGCAGGGGACAAGAGACCCAGTACTTC. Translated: CATSDLGSGAGRGQETQYF.

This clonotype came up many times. This chain's CDR3 is CASSPGQGFTEAFF. The CDR3 nucleotides are TGTGCCAGCAGTCCCGGACAGGGTTTCACTGAAGCTTTCTTT. The chain joins TRBV27 to TRBJ1-1; 8 positions agree with TRBD1. Germline loops: CDR1 MNHEY, CDR2 SMNVEV (reference sequence). V gave up 5 bases and J gave up 4 bases; unmatched junction bases: 6. CDR3 length: 14 residues.

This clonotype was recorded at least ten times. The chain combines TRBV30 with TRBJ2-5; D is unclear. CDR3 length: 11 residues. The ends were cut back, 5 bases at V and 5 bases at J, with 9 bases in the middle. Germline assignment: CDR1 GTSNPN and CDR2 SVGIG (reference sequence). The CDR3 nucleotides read TGTGCCTGGGCGCTTGGGGAGACCCAGTACTTC. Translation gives CAWALGETQYF.